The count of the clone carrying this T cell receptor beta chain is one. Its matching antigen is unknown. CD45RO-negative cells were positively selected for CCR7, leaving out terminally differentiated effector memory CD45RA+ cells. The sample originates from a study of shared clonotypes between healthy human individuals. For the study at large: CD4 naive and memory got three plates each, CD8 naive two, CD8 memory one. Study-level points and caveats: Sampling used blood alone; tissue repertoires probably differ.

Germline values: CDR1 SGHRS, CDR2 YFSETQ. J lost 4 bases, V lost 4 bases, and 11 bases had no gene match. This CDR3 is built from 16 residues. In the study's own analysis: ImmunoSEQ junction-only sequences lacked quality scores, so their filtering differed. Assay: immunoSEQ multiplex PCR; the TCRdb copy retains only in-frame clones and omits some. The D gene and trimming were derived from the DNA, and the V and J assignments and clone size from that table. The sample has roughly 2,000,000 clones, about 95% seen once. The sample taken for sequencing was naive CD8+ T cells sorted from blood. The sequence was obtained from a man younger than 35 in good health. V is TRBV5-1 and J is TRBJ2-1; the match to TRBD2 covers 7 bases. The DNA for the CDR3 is TGCGCCAGCAGCCTTCTGGGAGCGGGATCTTACAATGAGCAGTTCTTC. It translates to CASSLLGAGSYNEQFF.